This record concerns one T cell receptor beta chain sequence. V was clipped by 0 bases and J by 5 bases, with 19 bases between them. CDR3 length: 17 residues. CDR1 is SGHNT, CDR2 YENEEA, per germline. The source of the sample is a study of blood T cell repertoires in COVID-19. Method: immunoSEQ multiplex PCR; TCRdb's copy keeps in-frame clones and lacks some. The data show some 360,000 clones, approximately 89% seen once. Sequencing was performed on peripheral blood. The chain combines TRBV11-3 with TRBJ1-1, with a possible D match to TRBD1 (6 bases). The clonotype was recovered from a woman aged 60-75 years with COVID-19, enrolled during active disease. Here the CDR3 reads CASSLEVIPDSPTEAFF. DNA of the CDR3: TGTGCCAGCAGCTTAGAAGTCATACCGGACAGCCCGACTGAAGCTTTCTTT.